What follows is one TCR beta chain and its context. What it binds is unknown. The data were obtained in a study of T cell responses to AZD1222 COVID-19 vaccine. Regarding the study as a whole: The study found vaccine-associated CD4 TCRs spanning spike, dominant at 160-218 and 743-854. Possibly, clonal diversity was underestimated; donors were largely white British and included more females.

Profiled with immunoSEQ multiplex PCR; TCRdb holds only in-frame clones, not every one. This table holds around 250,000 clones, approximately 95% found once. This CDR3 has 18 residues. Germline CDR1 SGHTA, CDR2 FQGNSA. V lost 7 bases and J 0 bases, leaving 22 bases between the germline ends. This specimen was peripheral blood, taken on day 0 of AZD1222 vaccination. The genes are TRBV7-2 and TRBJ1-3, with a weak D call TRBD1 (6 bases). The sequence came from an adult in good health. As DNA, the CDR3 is TGTGCCAGCACCATAAAGGTGAGACAGGCGGTCTCTGGAAACACCATATATTTT. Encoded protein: CASTIKVRQAVSGNTIYF.